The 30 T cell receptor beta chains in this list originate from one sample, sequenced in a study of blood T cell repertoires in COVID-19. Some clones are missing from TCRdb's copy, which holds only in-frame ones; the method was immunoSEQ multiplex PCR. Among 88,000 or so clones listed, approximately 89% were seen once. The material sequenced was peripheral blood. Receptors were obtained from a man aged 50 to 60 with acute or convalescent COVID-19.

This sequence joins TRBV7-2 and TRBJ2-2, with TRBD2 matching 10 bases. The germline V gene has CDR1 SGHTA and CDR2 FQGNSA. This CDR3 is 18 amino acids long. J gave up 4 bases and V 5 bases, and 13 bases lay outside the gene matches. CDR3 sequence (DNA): TGTGCCAGCAGCCACGCAGGGGGACTAGCGATGGGCACCGGGGAGCTGTTTTTT. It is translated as CASSHAGGLAMGTGELFF. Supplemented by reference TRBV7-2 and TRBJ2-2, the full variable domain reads GAGVSQSPSNKVTEKGKDVELRCDPISGHTALYWYRQSLGQGLEFLIYFQGNSAPDKSGLPSDRFSAERTGGSVSTLTIQRTQQEDSAVYLCASSHAGGLAMGTGELFFGEGSRLTVL.

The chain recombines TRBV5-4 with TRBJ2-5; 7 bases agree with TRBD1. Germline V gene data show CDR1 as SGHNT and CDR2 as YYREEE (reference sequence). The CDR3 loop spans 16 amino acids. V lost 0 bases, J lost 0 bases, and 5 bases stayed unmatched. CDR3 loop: CASSLGVTGDQETQYF. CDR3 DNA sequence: TGTGCCAGCAGCTTGGGGGTCACAGGGGACCAAGAGACCCAGTACTTC.

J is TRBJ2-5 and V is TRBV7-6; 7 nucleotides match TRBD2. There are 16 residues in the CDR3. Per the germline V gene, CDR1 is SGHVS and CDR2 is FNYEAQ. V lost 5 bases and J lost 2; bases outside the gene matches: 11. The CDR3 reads CASSPLTSLRQETQYF. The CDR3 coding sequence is TGTGCCAGCAGCCCCCTGACTAGCTTGAGGCAAGAGACCCAGTACTTC. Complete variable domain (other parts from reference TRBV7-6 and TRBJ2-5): GAGVSQSPRYKVTKRGQDVALRCDPISGHVSLYWYRQALGQGPEFLTYFNYEAQQDKSGLPNDRFSAERPEGSISTLTIQRTEQRDSAMYRCASSPLTSLRQETQYFGPGTRLLVL.

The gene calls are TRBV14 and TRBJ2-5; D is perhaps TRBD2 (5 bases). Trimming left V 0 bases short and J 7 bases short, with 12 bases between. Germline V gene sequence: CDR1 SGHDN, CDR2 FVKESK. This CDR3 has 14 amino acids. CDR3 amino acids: CASSQDKPGGTQYF. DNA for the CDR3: TGTGCCAGCAGCCAAGATAAGCCCGGAGGGACCCAGTACTTC.

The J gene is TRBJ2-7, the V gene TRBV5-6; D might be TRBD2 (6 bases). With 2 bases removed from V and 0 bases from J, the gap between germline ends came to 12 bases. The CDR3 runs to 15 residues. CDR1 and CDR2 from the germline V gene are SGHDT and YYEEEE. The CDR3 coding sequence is TGTGCCAGCAGCTTTACTAGCCGGCGCTCCTACGAGCAGTACTTC. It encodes CASSFTSRRSYEQYF.

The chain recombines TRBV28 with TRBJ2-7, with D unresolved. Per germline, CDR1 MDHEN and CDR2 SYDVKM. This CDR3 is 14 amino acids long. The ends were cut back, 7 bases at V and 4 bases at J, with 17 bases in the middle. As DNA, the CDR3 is TGTGCCAGCACCCGTGGCACATTAGCTTACGAGCAGTACTTC. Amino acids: CASTRGTLAYEQYF.

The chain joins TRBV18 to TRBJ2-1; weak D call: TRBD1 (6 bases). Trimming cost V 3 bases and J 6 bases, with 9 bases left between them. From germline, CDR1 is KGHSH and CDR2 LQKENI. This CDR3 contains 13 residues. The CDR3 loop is CASSPLDSNEQFF. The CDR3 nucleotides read TGTGCCAGCTCACCTTTGGACAGCAATGAGCAGTTCTTC.

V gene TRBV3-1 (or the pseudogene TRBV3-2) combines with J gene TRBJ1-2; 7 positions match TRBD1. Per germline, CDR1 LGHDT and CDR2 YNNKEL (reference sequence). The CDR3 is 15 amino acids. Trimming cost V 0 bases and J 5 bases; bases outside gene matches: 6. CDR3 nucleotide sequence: TGTGCCAGCAGCCAAGATTCCGCAGGGGGTTATGGCTACACCTTC. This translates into CASSQDSAGGYGYTF.

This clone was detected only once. CDR3 loop: CASSPSPPTGTDTQYF. CDR3 DNA: TGTGCCAGCAGCCCAAGCCCCCCCACAGGCACAGATACGCAGTATTTT. The chain combines TRBV5-4 with TRBJ2-3, with D hard to call. This CDR3 comprises 16 residues. The ends were cut back, 4 bases at V and 1 base at J, with 16 bases in the middle. Germline V CDR1 and CDR2: SGHNT, YYREEE (reference sequence). The whole variable domain, remainder taken from reference TRBV5-4 and TRBJ2-3, is ETGVTQSPTHLIKTRGQQVTLRCSSQSGHNTVSWYQQALGQGPQFIFQYYREEENGRGNFPPRFSGLQFPNYSSELNVNALELDDSALYLCASSPSPPTGTDTQYFGPGTRLTVL.

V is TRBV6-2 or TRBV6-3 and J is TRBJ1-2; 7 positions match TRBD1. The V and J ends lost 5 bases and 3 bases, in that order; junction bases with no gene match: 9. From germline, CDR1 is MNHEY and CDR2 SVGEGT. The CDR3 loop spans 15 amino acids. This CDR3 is CASSTPDRPYYGYTF. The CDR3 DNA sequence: TGTGCCAGCAGTACTCCGGACAGGCCCTACTATGGCTACACCTTC.

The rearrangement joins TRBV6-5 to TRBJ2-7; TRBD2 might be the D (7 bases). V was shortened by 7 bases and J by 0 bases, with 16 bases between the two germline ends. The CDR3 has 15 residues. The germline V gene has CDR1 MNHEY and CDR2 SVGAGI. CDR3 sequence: CASTQGGESSYEQYV. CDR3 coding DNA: TGTGCCAGCACCCAAGGGGGGGAAAGCTCCTACGAGCAGTACGTC.

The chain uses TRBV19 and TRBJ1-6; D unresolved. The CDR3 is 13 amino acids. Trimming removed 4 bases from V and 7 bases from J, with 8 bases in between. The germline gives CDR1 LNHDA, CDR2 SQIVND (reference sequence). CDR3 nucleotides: TGTGCCAGTAGTACTGGCGGAAATTCACCCCTCCACTTT. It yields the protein CASSTGGNSPLHF.

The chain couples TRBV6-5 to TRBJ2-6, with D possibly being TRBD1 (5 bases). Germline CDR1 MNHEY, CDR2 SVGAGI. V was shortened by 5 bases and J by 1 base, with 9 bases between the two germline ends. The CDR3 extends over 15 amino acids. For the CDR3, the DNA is TGTGCCAGCAGTAGGGGATGGTCTGGGGCCAACGTCCTGACTTTC. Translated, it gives CASSRGWSGANVLTF.

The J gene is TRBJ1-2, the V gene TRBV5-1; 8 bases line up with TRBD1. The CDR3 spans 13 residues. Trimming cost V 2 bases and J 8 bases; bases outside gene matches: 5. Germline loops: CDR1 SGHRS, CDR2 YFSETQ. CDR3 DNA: TGCGCCAGCAGCTTTGGACAGGGTGACGGCTACACCTTC. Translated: CASSFGQGDGYTF.

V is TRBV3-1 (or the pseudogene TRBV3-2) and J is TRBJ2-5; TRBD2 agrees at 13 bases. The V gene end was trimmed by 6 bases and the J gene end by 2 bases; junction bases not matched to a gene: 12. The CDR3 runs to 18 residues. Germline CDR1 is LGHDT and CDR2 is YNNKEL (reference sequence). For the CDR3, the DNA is TGTGCCAGCAGTCAATCCGGGACTAGCGGGGCTCTTCAAGAGACCCAGTACTTC. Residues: CASSQSGTSGALQETQYF.

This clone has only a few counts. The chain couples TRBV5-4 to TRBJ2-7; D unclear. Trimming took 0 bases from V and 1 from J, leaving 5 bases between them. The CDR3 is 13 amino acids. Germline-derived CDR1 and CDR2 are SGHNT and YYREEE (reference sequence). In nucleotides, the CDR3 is TGTGCCAGCAGCTTGGAATCTTCCTACGAGCAGTACTTC. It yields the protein CASSLESSYEQYF. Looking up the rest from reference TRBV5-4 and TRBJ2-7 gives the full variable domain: ETGVTQSPTHLIKTRGQQVTLRCSSQSGHNTVSWYQQALGQGPQFIFQYYREEENGRGNFPPRFSGLQFPNYSSELNVNALELDDSALYLCASSLESSYEQYFGPGTRLTVT.

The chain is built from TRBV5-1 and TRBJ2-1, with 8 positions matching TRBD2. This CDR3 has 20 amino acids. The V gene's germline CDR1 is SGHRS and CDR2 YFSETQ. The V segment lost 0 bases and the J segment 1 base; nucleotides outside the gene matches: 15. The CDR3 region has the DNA TGCGCCAGCAGCTTGGTACATTTAGGGCAGCTAGCGGGTTCCTACAATGAGCAGTTCTTC. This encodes CASSLVHLGQLAGSYNEQFF.

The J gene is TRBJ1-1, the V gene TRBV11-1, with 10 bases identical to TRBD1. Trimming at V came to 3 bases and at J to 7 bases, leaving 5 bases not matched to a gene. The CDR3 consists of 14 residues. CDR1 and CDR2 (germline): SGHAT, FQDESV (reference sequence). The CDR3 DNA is TGTGCCAGCAGCTTCGGACAGGGGGACGGTGAAGCTTTCTTT. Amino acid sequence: CASSFGQGDGEAFF.

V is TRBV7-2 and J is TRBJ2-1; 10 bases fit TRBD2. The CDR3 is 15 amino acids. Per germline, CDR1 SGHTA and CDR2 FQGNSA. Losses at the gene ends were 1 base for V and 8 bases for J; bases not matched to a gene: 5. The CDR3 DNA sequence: TGTGCCAGCAGCTTAGAGGTAGCGGGAGGACATGAGCAGTTCTTC. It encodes CASSLEVAGGHEQFF. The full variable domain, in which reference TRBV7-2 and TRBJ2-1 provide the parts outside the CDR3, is GAGVSQSPSNKVTEKGKDVELRCDPISGHTALYWYRQSLGQGLEFLIYFQGNSAPDKSGLPSDRFSAERTGGSVSTLTIQRTQQEDSAVYLCASSLEVAGGHEQFFGPGTRLTVL.

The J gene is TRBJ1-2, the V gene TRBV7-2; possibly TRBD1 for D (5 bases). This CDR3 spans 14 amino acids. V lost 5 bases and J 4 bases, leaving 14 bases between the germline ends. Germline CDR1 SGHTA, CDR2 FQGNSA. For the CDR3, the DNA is TGTGCCAGCAGCCCCGGGGGGGATACCTATGGCTACACCTTC. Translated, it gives CASSPGGDTYGYTF.

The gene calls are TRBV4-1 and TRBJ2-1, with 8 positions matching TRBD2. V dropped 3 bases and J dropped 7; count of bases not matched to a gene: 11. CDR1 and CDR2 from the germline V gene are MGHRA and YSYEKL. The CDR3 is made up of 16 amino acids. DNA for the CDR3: TGCGCCAGCAGCCAGGGACTAGGCCCGGAAGGTAATGAGCAGTTCTTC. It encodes CASSQGLGPEGNEQFF.

CDR3 nucleotide sequence: TGTGCCAGCAGCTTATCCAGCGGGAGGGCCGCTTACGAGCAGTACTTC. Its protein is CASSLSSGRAAYEQYF. The chain uses TRBV11-2 and TRBJ2-7; 10 nucleotides align to TRBD2. CDR1 and CDR2 from the germline V gene are SGHAT and FQNNGV. CDR3 length equals 16 residues. With V trimmed by 2 bases and J by 4 bases, 8 bases remained unmatched.

CDR3 sequence (DNA): TGTGCCTGGAGTACCTCATCGAGGGGCTACACCTTC. Translation gives CAWSTSSRGYTF. The chain recombines TRBV30 with TRBJ1-2, with D hard to call. The V gene lost 2 bases and the J gene lost 8 bases, with 12 bases spanning the gap. The germline gives CDR1 GTSNPN, CDR2 SVGIG (reference sequence). The CDR3 runs to 12 residues.

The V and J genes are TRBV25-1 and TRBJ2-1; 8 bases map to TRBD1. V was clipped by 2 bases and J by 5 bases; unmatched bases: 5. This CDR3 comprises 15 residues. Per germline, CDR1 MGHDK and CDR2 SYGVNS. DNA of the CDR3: TGTGCCAGCAGTGAAGCGACAGGGGCCCACAATGAGCAGTTCTTC. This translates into CASSEATGAHNEQFF.

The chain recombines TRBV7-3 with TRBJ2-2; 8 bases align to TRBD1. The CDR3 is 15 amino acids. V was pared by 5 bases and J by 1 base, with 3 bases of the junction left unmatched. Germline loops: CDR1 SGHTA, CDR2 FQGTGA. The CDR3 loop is CASSRQGMNTGELFF. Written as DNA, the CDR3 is TGTGCCAGCAGCAGACAGGGGATGAACACCGGGGAGCTGTTTTTT.

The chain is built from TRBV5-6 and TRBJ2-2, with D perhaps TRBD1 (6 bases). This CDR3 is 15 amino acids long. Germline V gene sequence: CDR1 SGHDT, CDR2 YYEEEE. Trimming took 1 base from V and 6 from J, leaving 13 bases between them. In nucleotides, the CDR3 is TGTGCCAGCAGCTTGACAGGGAAAGGGCCCGGGGAGCTGTTTTTT. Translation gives CASSLTGKGPGELFF.

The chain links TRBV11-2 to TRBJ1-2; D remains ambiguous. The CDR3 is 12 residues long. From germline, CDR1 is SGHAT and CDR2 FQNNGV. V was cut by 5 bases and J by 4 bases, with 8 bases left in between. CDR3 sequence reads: CASSPVFYGYTF. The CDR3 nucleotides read TGTGCCAGCAGCCCAGTCTTCTATGGCTACACCTTC.

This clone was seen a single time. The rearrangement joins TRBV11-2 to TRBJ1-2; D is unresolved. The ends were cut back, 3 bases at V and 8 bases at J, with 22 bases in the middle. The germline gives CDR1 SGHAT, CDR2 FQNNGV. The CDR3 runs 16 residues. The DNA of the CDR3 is TGTGCCAGCAGCTTCCCTTGGCCGAGCGAGGGCAGAGGCTACACCTTC. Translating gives CASSFPWPSEGRGYTF.

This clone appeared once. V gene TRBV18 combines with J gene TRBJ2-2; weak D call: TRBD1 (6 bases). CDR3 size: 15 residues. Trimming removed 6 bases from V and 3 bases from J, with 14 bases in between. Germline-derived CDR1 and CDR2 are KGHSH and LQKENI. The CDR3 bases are TGTGCCAGCTCGGTCGTGGGGGCGGACACCGGGGAGCTGTTTTTT. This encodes CASSVVGADTGELFF.

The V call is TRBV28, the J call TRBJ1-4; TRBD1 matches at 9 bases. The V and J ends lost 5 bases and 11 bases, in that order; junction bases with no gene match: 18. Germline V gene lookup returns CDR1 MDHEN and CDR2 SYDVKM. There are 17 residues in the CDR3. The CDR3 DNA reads TGTGCCAGCAGTCCCGGTCTACAGGGGGCGGGAAGGGAGAAACTGTTTTTT. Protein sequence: CASSPGLQGAGREKLFF.